These 10 T cell receptor beta chains share one sample of origin, sequenced in a study of TIL therapy for anti-PD-1-resistant metastatic lung cancer. Time point in this sample: pre-treatment sample, taken before nivolumab and TIL therapy. The libraries were made with immunoSEQ v3. Some clones are missing from TCRdb's copy, which holds only in-frame ones; the method was immunoSEQ multiplex PCR. The table records roughly 54,000 clones, about nine tenths of them present only once. The starting material was blood, obtained at baseline. The receptors were gathered from a person aged 25 to 79 with non-small cell lung cancer.

V is TRBV10-3 and J is TRBJ1-4, with 7 bases fitting TRBD1. The CDR3 has 15 amino acids. The germline gives CDR1 ENHRY, CDR2 SYGVKD. V shed 6 bases, J shed 3 bases, and the junction held 7 bases outside the gene matches. CDR3 sequence: CAISREGTANEKLFF. The CDR3 DNA follows: TGTGCCATCAGCCGGGAGGGGACAGCTAATGAAAAACTGTTTTTT.

The rearrangement joins TRBV30 to TRBJ1-5, with 8 bases matching TRBD1. Germline CDR1 reads GTSNPN; CDR2 reads SVGIG (reference sequence). Trimming cost V 8 bases and J 8 bases; bases outside gene matches: 11. This CDR3 is 13 amino acids long. The CDR3 DNA reads as TGTGCCCGCGACAGGGGCCCTCAAGAGCCCCAGCATTTT. This codes for CARDRGPQEPQHF.

CDR3 loop: CASSFQAGADTQYF. As DNA, the CDR3 is TGTGCCAGCAGTTTCCAAGCTGGGGCAGATACGCAGTATTTT. The gene calls are TRBV6-5 and TRBJ2-3; D not resolved. The V gene lost 4 bases and the J gene lost 4 bases, with 12 bases spanning the gap. Germline-derived CDR1 and CDR2 are MNHEY and SVGAGI. There are 14 residues in the CDR3.

V gene TRBV19 combines with J gene TRBJ2-6; 7 bases match TRBD2. After removal of 3 bases from V and 2 bases from J, the junction contained 7 bases not matched to a gene. Germline V CDR1 and CDR2: LNHDA, SQIVND (reference sequence). The CDR3 is 17 amino acids. DNA for the CDR3: TGTGCCAGTAGTATCTCGGGGGGTAGGACTGGGGCCAACGTCCTGACTTTC. Amino acid sequence: CASSISGGRTGANVLTF.

This rearrangement joins TRBV24-1 to TRBJ2-3; unclear D gene. The CDR3 spans 13 residues. CDR1 KGHDR and CDR2 SFDVKD come from the germline V gene. The V end lost 3 bases, the J end lost 5 bases, and 8 bases lay between the germline ends. CDR3 bases: TGTGCCACCAGTGATCCCGACATAGATACGCAGTATTTT. Amino acids: CATSDPDIDTQYF.

This clone was picked up one time. This sequence joins TRBV12-3 or TRBV12-4 and TRBJ2-2; D may be TRBD2 (5 bases). Deletions cut 4 bases from V and 7 bases from J, with 10 bases between. This CDR3 spans 13 amino acids. DNA of the CDR3: TGTGCCAGCAGTTCGAACGGAGGCGGGGAGCTGTTTTTT. Residues: CASSSNGGGELFF.

In this sample, this clone turned up once. V usage is TRBV13 and J usage is TRBJ1-5; D unresolved. This CDR3 contains 14 residues. Germline CDR1 and CDR2: PRHDT and FYEKMQ (reference sequence). Trimming took 9 bases from V and 4 from J, leaving 16 bases between them. The CDR3 reads CARARAGGNQPQHF. For the CDR3, the DNA is TGTGCCAGGGCCCGGGCAGGCGGAAATCAGCCCCAGCATTTT. The entire variable domain, with the rest obtained from reference TRBV13 and TRBJ1-5, is as follows: AAGVIQSPRHLIKEKRETATLKCYPIPRHDTVYWYQQGPGQDPQFLISFYEKMQSDKGSIPDRFSAQQFSDYHSELNMSSLELGDSALYFCARARAGGNQPQHFGDGTRLSIL.

J is TRBJ1-1 and V is TRBV18; D gene ambiguous. Germline CDR1 and CDR2: KGHSH and LQKENI. The CDR3 runs to 13 residues. Between the trimmed V and J ends, which lost 3 bases and 6 bases, there was a span of 11 bases. The CDR3 loop reads CASSPLEAAEAFF. CDR3 in DNA: TGTGCCAGCTCACCTCTTGAGGCAGCTGAAGCTTTCTTT.

This sequence joins TRBV12-3 or TRBV12-4 and TRBJ2-7, with no clear D. The CDR3 covers 12 residues. Trimming removed 6 bases from V and 6 bases from J, with 12 bases in between. The CDR3 here is CASSNTHLEQYF. CDR3 coding DNA: TGTGCCAGCAGCAACACCCATCTCGAGCAGTACTTC.

The V call is TRBV5-4, the J call TRBJ2-1; 7 positions match TRBD1. Germline values: CDR1 SGHNT, CDR2 YYREEE (reference sequence). CDR3 length equals 12 residues. J was trimmed by 8 bases and V by 4 bases; bases with no gene match: 3. The CDR3 DNA sequence: TGTGCCAGCAGCCGCGGACAGGATGAGCAGTTCTTC. Translating gives CASSRGQDEQFF.